This T cell receptor beta chain originates from a study of T cells after yellow fever vaccination. TCRdb independently ran MiXCR on the 5' RACE reads; one entry per CDR3 protein. The sample yields around 88,000 distinct CDR3 sequences, about 14% seen once. This clonotype came up a few times. This CDR3 is built from 15 residues. Germline V gene data show CDR1 as MNHEY and CDR2 as SVGAGI. Trimming stripped 3 bases from V and 1 base from J, with 12 bases between. The source is a man younger than 35 who received the YFV17D yellow fever vaccine. The J gene is TRBJ2-5, the V gene TRBV6-5; either TRBD1 or TRBD2 may fit D (5 bases each). The source material was CD8+ T cells not binding an NS4B(214-222) dextramer, sorted from PBMCs, sampled about 20 days after the first yellow fever vaccination. The CDR3 spells CASSYGDHSQETQYF. The CDR3, as DNA: TGTGCCAGCAGTTATGGGGACCACTCCCAAGAGACCCAGTACTTC.